This T cell receptor (beta chain) was recorded in a study of T cell responses to AZD1222 COVID-19 vaccine. J lost 4 bases, V lost 4 bases, and 6 bases had no gene match. The germline CDR1 and CDR2 sequences are SGHTA and FQGNSA. The CDR3 is made up of 14 amino acids. Clones were read by immunoSEQ multiplex PCR, and TCRdb kept only the in-frame ones, dropping some. Of 110,000 to 150,000 clones in the sample, just over 90% were seen once. This TCR came from an adult in good health. Sample: peripheral blood, taken on day 0 of AZD1222 vaccination. The rearrangement joins TRBV7-2 to TRBJ2-7; 8 bases line up with TRBD2. In DNA form, the CDR3 reads TGTGCCAGCAGCTCCAGCGGGAGTGAATACGAGCAGTACTTC. Its protein is CASSSSGSEYEQYF.